The clone carrying this T cell receptor (beta chain) has at least ten counts. From the second PCR step, alpha and beta chains were amplified apart. CD8 T cells were positively selected from what remained after CD4 positive selection. The sample comes from a study of naive and memory T cell subsets. The beta constant-region primer was an equimolar mix of two oligonucleotides covering TRBC1 and TRBC2. TCRdb passed the UMI-ligation and nested PCR reads through MiXCR, listing each CDR3 protein once. The sample holds about 90,000 distinct CDR3 sequences, 6% to 7.5% seen once. Trimming removed 5 bases at V and 7 bases at J, with 12 bases between. The CDR3 extends over 14 amino acids.

The gene calls are TRBV12-3 or TRBV12-4 and TRBJ1-6; a possible D gene is TRBD1 (5 bases). The sequence was obtained from a human donor in good health. The specimen was central memory CD4+ T cells from blood. In nucleotides, the CDR3 is TGTGCCAGCAGTCGGGACGGGGGGAATTCACCCCTCCACTTT. Protein sequence: CASSRDGGNSPLHF.